These 18 T cell receptor beta chains were sequenced from one sample in a study of blood T cell repertoires in COVID-19. The table came from immunoSEQ multiplex PCR; TCRdb's copy has only in-frame clones and leaves some out. The repertoire has some 150,000 clones, 75% to 85% of them found once; the top ten carry roughly 8%. Sequencing input: peripheral blood. These receptors originate from a human donor with acute or convalescent COVID-19. The donor label of this sample is uncertain.

The chain recombines TRBV6-5 with TRBJ1-5; D remains unclear. CDR3 size: 15 residues. Trimming removed 5 bases at V and 6 bases at J, with 17 bases between. The germline gives CDR1 MNHEY, CDR2 SVGAGI. The CDR3 is CASSRSRVAAQPQHF. For the CDR3, the DNA is TGTGCCAGCAGTCGGTCCCGGGTTGCAGCTCAGCCCCAGCATTTT.

In this sample, this clone turned up a few times. The gene calls are TRBV10-1 and TRBJ2-1; 7 bases are a match to TRBD2. V was clipped by 0 bases and J by 6 bases; unmatched bases: 2. The CDR3 has 14 amino acids. CDR1 and CDR2 from the germline V gene are WNHNN and SYGVQD (reference sequence). The CDR3 nucleotides read TGCGCCAGCAGTGAGTCTGGGAGGGGCAATGAGCAGTTCTTC. Protein product: CASSESGRGNEQFF.

The genes are TRBV3-1 (or the pseudogene TRBV3-2) and TRBJ1-6; 8 nucleotides match TRBD1. Germline V gives CDR1 LGHDT, CDR2 YNNKEL (reference sequence). The CDR3 is 14 residues long. J gave up 10 bases and V 4 bases, and 6 bases lay outside the gene matches. CDR3 coding DNA: TGTGCCAGCAGCCGGCAGGGGGCAGAGTCACCCCTCCACTTT. Its translation is CASSRQGAESPLHF.

The V call is TRBV2, the J call TRBJ1-1; 8 bases are a match to TRBD1. Trimming removed 6 bases from V and 2 bases from J; junction bases left unmatched: 5. The CDR3 loop spans 14 amino acids. Per germline, CDR1 SNHLY and CDR2 FYNNEI. The CDR3 DNA reads TGTGCCAGCAGCCGTGGGACAGGTAACACTGAAGCTTTCTTT. Protein: CASSRGTGNTEAFF. The full variable domain, with the rest looked up from reference TRBV2 and TRBJ1-1, is EPEVTQTPSHQVTQMGQEVILRCVPISNHLYFYWYRQILGQKVEFLVSFYNNEISEKSEIFDDQFSVERPDGSNFTLKIRSTKLEDSAMYFCASSRGTGNTEAFFGQGTRLTVV.

The chain carries TRBV18 and TRBJ2-7, with D perhaps TRBD1 (6 bases). The CDR3 spans 14 residues. Germline CDR1 reads KGHSH; CDR2 reads LQKENI. V was shortened by 6 bases and J by 4 bases, with 16 bases between the two germline ends. The CDR3 DNA is TGTGCCAGCTCGCCCCAGGAGACAGGATACGAGCAGTACTTC. It translates to CASSPQETGYEQYF.

The rearrangement uses TRBV19 and TRBJ2-7; maybe TRBD2 (5 bases). The CDR3 consists of 14 residues. Germline V gene data show CDR1 as LNHDA and CDR2 as SQIVND (reference sequence). V was clipped by 1 base and J by 0 bases, with 7 bases between them. The CDR3 here is CASSIGTLSYEQYF. The CDR3 DNA sequence: TGTGCCAGTAGTATAGGGACTCTCTCCTACGAGCAGTACTTC.

The CDR3 nucleotides read TGTGCCAGCACCTCCCCCGGGGGTCGTAATAATTCACCCCTCCACTTT. It specifies CASTSPGGRNNSPLHF. V is TRBV2 and J is TRBJ1-6; D perhaps matches TRBD1 (5 bases). Trimming removed 7 bases at V and 5 bases at J, with 18 bases between. CDR3 size: 16 residues. In germline, CDR1 is SNHLY, CDR2 FYNNEI.

This clone was recorded once. The V and J genes are TRBV10-3 and TRBJ2-2; 7 nucleotides match TRBD1. The CDR3 is made up of 14 amino acids. The V segment lost 7 bases and the J segment 5 bases; nucleotides outside the gene matches: 7. CDR1 is ENHRY, CDR2 SYGVKD, per germline. The CDR3 nucleotides are TGTGCCATCACTCGACAGGGCGGGACCGGGGAGCTGTTTTTT. It specifies CAITRQGGTGELFF.

The rearrangement joins TRBV6-1 to TRBJ1-1; TRBD1 matches at 7 bases. Germline V CDR1 and CDR2: MNHNS, SASEGT. Trimming cost V 3 bases and J 1 base; bases outside gene matches: 8. This CDR3 region has 16 residues. CDR3 sequence (DNA): TGTGCCAGCAGTGATCCCCGAGGGACAGCGAACACTGAAGCTTTCTTT. Protein: CASSDPRGTANTEAFF.

V usage is TRBV30 and J usage is TRBJ1-4; 8 bases are a match to TRBD1. Germline V gene lookup returns CDR1 GTSNPN and CDR2 SVGIG (reference sequence). With V trimmed by 8 bases and J by 7 bases, 6 bases remained unmatched. The CDR3 consists of 12 residues. The CDR3 loop is CAADRGREKLFF. The CDR3 DNA reads TGTGCCGCCGACAGGGGACGTGAAAAACTGTTTTTT.

This CDR3 is CASSYSMTRGDGYTF. CDR3 DNA: TGTGCCAGCAGTTACTCGATGACTCGCGGGGATGGCTACACCTTC. V and J are TRBV6-5 and TRBJ1-2; no clear D gene. The germline CDR1 and CDR2 sequences are MNHEY and SVGAGI. Deletions cut 0 bases from V and 6 bases from J, with 14 bases between. The CDR3 runs to 15 residues.

This clone was counted a few times. The chain uses TRBV6-5 and TRBJ1-1; no firm D call. Looked up from germline, CDR1 is MNHEY and CDR2 is SVGAGI. The CDR3 is made up of 13 amino acids. V dropped 6 bases and J dropped 0 bases, with 8 bases sitting between them. This CDR3 reads CASRPGMNTEAFF. Written as DNA, the CDR3 is TGTGCCAGCAGGCCCGGGATGAACACTGAAGCTTTCTTT.

This clone appeared a single time. The rearrangement links TRBV7-6 to TRBJ2-7; D may be TRBD1 (5 bases). V lost 0 bases and J lost 2, with 14 bases in between. CDR3 length: 16 amino acids. CDR1 is SGHVS, CDR2 FNYEAQ, per germline. In nucleotides, the CDR3 is TGTGCCAGCAGCTTAGCGAAAGAAGACAGTACCTACGAGCAGTACTTC. It specifies CASSLAKEDSTYEQYF.

The chain links TRBV11-3 to TRBJ1-2, with a possible D match to TRBD1 (6 bases). Per germline, CDR1 SGHNT and CDR2 YENEEA. The V end lost 5 bases, the J end lost 2 bases, and 12 bases lay between the germline ends. This CDR3 is 14 amino acids long. This CDR3 is CASSARTENYGYTF. CDR3 coding DNA: TGTGCCAGCAGCGCACGGACAGAAAACTATGGCTACACCTTC. The full variable domain, with the rest looked up from reference TRBV11-3 and TRBJ1-2, is EAGVVQSPRYKIIEKKQPVAFWCNPISGHNTLYWYLQNLGQGPELLIRYENEEAVDDSQLPKDRFSAERLKGVDSTLKIQPAELGDSAVYLCASSARTENYGYTFGSGTRLTVV.

The chain is built from TRBV10-3 and TRBJ1-2, with D unresolved. Trimming took 0 bases from V and 5 from J, leaving 13 bases between them. CDR3 length: 15 amino acids. Germline CDR1 and CDR2: ENHRY and SYGVKD. CDR3 DNA: TGTGCCATCAGTGAGTCGCTCTCGTCGACATATGGCTACACCTTC. It encodes CAISESLSSTYGYTF.

The rearrangement links TRBV7-8 to TRBJ1-4; D is uncertain. CDR1 is SGHVS, CDR2 FQNEAQ, per germline. Trimming pared 5 bases from V and 1 base from J, leaving 11 bases between. There are 15 residues in the CDR3. This chain's CDR3 is CASSPRTGTNEKLFF. CDR3 DNA sequence: TGTGCCAGCAGCCCCAGGACTGGAACTAATGAAAAACTGTTTTTT.

This chain uses TRBV7-9 with TRBJ1-2, with D possibly being TRBD1 (5 bases). Germline values: CDR1 SEHNR, CDR2 FQNEAQ (reference sequence). This CDR3 has 15 amino acids. V gave up 4 bases and J gave up 3 bases, with 15 bases separating them. CDR3 loop: CASSSEGGEHYGYTF. The DNA of the CDR3 is TGTGCCAGCAGCTCCGAGGGAGGGGAGCACTATGGCTACACCTTC.

This chain links TRBV19 with TRBJ2-3; 10 nucleotides match TRBD2. Per the germline V gene, CDR1 is LNHDA and CDR2 is SQIVND (reference sequence). The junction had 13 bases not matched to a gene; V was cut back by 10 bases and J by 0 bases. This CDR3 has 17 amino acids. The DNA for the CDR3 is TGTGCCACCCGACTAAGGGGACTAGCGTCCAGCACAGATACGCAGTATTTT. Amino acids: CATRLRGLASSTDTQYF.